The 8 T cell receptor beta chains presented below share a single source sample, sequenced in a study of human T cells and chemical hapten exposure. Noted time point: patch test 1, 2 weeks after DPC sensitization. As to treatment: therapeutic diphenylcyclopropenone sensitization with weekly scalp DPC. Via MiXCR, TCRdb re-called the RACE reads, giving one row per CDR3 protein. The sample holds about 57,000 distinct CDR3 sequences, roughly a tenth seen once. The sequenced sample was whole blood, obtained in connection with sensitization to the hapten diphenylcyclopropenone (DPC). These receptors all stem from a woman aged 40-49 years with alopecia areata. Some clones in this sample may be carry-over from other donors' samples.

This clonotype was seen at least ten times. The gene calls are TRBV6-2 or TRBV6-3 and TRBJ2-5; TRBD1 agrees at 9 bases. Trimming cost V 5 bases and J 5 bases; bases outside gene matches: 12. Germline V CDR1 and CDR2: MNHEY, SVGEGT. This CDR3 comprises 16 residues. The CDR3 is CASSAAGTGSRETQYF. CDR3 bases: TGTGCCAGCAGTGCGGCCGGGACAGGGTCCCGGGAGACCCAGTACTTC.

The chain uses TRBV28 and TRBJ1-4, with D possibly being TRBD1 (5 bases). The ends were cut back, 6 bases at V and 4 bases at J, with 18 bases in the middle. Germline loops: CDR1 MDHEN, CDR2 SYDVKM. This CDR3 region has 16 residues. Written as DNA, the CDR3 is TGTGCCAGCAGCCACAAAGGAGGGGCTTTTAATGAAAAACTGTTTTTT. Translating gives CASSHKGGAFNEKLFF.

The chain combines TRBV18 with TRBJ2-4; D tentatively fits TRBD1 or TRBD2 (6 bases each). Germline CDR1 and CDR2: KGHSH and LQKENI. Between the trimmed V and J ends, which lost 3 bases and 0 bases, there was a span of 12 bases. The CDR3 contains 16 residues. The CDR3 region is CASSPRGGLAKNIQYF. In DNA form, the CDR3 reads TGTGCCAGCTCACCCCGTGGGGGGCTAGCCAAAAACATTCAGTACTTC.

This clonotype was observed many times. The V and J genes are TRBV28 and TRBJ1-2, with a tentative D call TRBD1 (6 bases). Germline CDR1 MDHEN, CDR2 SYDVKM. The CDR3 covers 15 residues. The V and J ends lost 1 base and 6 bases respectively, with 15 bases between them. The CDR3, as DNA: TGTGCCAGCAGTTTATTAACAGGGCCAATGGATGGCTACACCTTC. Translation: CASSLLTGPMDGYTF.

The CDR3 loop is CASSQEVTAVVEAFF. CDR3 nucleotide sequence: TGCGCCAGCAGCCAAGAAGTCACAGCTGTGGTTGAAGCTTTCTTT. The V gene is TRBV4-3, the J gene TRBJ1-1; D remains ambiguous. The CDR3 is 15 residues long. Trimming pared 0 bases from V and 7 bases from J, leaving 15 bases between. Looked up from germline, CDR1 is LGHNA and CDR2 is YSLEER.

This clonotype has more than one count but fewer than ten. The chain couples TRBV4-1 to TRBJ2-1; D gene uncertain. V was cut by 6 bases and J by 5 bases, with 5 bases left in between. The CDR3 is 11 residues long. Germline V gene lookup returns CDR1 MGHRA and CDR2 YSYEKL. CDR3: CASSHNNEQFF. The CDR3 coding sequence is TGCGCCAGCAGTCATAACAATGAGCAGTTCTTC.

This rearrangement joins TRBV28 to TRBJ1-6, with D perhaps TRBD1 (5 bases). The CDR3 sequence is 12 residues long. Trimming took off 11 bases at V and 6 bases at J, with 11 bases between the two ends. Germline CDR1 reads MDHEN; CDR2 reads SYDVKM. Here the CDR3 DNA reads TGTGCCGGGGCAGACCTTAATTCACCCCTCCACTTT. Translation gives CAGADLNSPLHF.

The chain uses TRBV4-1 and TRBJ2-3; no firm D call. Germline V gene sequence: CDR1 MGHRA, CDR2 YSYEKL. Between the trimmed V and J ends, which lost 2 bases and 0 bases, there was a span of 18 bases. This CDR3 comprises 18 residues. CDR3 nucleotide sequence: TGCGCCAGCAGCCAACTAACCTGGGGTACTTCTAGCACAGATACGCAGTATTTT. Encoded protein: CASSQLTWGTSSTDTQYF.